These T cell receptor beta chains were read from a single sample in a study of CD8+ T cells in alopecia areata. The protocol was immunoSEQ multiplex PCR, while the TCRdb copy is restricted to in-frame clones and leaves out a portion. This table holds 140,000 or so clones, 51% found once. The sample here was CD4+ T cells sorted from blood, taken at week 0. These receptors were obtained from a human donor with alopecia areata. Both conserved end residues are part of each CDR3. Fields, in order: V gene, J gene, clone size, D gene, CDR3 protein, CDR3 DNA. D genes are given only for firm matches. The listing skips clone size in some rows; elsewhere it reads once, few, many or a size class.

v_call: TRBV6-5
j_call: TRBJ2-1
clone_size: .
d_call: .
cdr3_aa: CASTARQEQFF
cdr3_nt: TGTGCCAGCACCGCCCGACAGGAGCAGTTCTTC

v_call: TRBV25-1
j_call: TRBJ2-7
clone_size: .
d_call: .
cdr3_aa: CASGGTGNSYEQYF
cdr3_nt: TGTGCCAGCGGGGGGACTGGCAACTCCTACGAGCAGTACTTC

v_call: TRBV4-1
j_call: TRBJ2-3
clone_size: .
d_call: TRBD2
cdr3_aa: CASSQARGLADTADTQYF
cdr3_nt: TGCGCCAGCAGCCAAGCGAGAGGACTAGCTGATACGGCAGATACGCAGTATTTT

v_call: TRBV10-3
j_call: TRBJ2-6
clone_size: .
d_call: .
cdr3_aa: CATQGTGANVLTF
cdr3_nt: TGTGCCACCCAGGGAACCGGGGCCAACGTCCTGACTTTC

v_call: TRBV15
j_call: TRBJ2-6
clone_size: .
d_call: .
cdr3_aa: CATSRAGAGANVLTF
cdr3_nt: TGTGCCACCAGCAGAGCAGGGGCTGGGGCCAACGTCCTGACTTTC

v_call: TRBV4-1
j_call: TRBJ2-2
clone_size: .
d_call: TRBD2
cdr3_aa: CASSQGPRGGNTGELFF
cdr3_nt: TGCGCCAGCAGCCAAGGACCGCGCGGGGGTAACACCGGGGAGCTGTTTTTT

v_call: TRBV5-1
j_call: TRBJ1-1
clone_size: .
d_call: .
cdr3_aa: CASSWGSGDTEAFF
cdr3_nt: TGCGCCAGCAGCTGGGGGTCGGGGGACACTGAAGCTTTCTTT

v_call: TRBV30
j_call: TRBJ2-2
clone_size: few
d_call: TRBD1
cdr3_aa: CAWDRGHDTGELFF
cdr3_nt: TGTGCCTGGGACAGGGGGCACGACACCGGGGAGCTGTTTTTT

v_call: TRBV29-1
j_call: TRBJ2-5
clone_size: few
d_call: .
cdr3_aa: CSVEIQGRILRETQYF
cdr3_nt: TGCAGCGTTGAAATACAGGGGAGGATACTAAGGGAGACCCAGTACTTC

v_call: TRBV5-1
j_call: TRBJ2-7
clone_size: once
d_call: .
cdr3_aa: CASSSNSLEQYF
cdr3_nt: TGCGCCAGCAGCTCAAACTCCTTGGAGCAGTACTTC